The 26 T cell receptor beta chains listed next were all sequenced from one sample in a study of cytomegalovirus exposure and HLA in healthy donors. Primers included in the PCR were 60 Vbeta and 13 Jbeta primers. Repertoires were generated with immunoSEQ multiplex PCR, while TCRdb's copy carries only in-frame clones and drops some. The sample records 200,000 to 250,000 clones, more than 75% being singletons. Material: PBMCs. These TCRs come from a human donor in good health.

The V call is TRBV4-2, the J call TRBJ2-3; TRBD2 aligns across 8 bases. J lost 3 bases, V lost 4 bases, and 9 bases had no gene match. Germline V gene lookup returns CDR1 LGHNA and CDR2 YNFKEQ. This CDR3 is 16 amino acids long. The CDR3 coding sequence is TGTGCCAGCAGCCGCCCTCGGGAGGGTGGAACAGATACGCAGTATTTT. This translates into CASSRPREGGTDTQYF.

The chain carries TRBV27 and TRBJ2-1; D is perhaps TRBD1 (5 bases). The germline V gene encodes CDR1 MNHEY and CDR2 SMNVEV (reference sequence). CDR3 size: 13 residues. V was trimmed by 7 bases and J by 7 bases, leaving 14 bases between them. CDR3 nucleotide sequence: TGTGCCAGCATAGGGGTTGTCGAGAATGAGCAGTTCTTC. It is translated as CASIGVVENEQFF.

This sequence joins TRBV27 and TRBJ2-3; the D gene is possibly TRBD2 (5 bases). Between the trimmed V and J ends, which lost 2 bases and 2 bases, there was a span of 17 bases. CDR3 length: 17 residues. Germline-derived CDR1 and CDR2 are MNHEY and SMNVEV (reference sequence). CDR3 region: CASSLLYFGLNTDTQYF. CDR3 bases: TGTGCCAGCAGTTTACTCTATTTCGGACTTAACACAGATACGCAGTATTTT.

V gene TRBV27 combines with J gene TRBJ2-3; 9 bases map to TRBD2. CDR1 is MNHEY and CDR2 is SMNVEV in the germline V gene (reference sequence). The CDR3 totals 15 residues. The J segment lost 6 bases and the V segment lost 8 bases, leaving 12 bases of the junction unmatched. The CDR3 loop reads CASSPAGGIRDTQYF. DNA of the CDR3: TGTGCCAGCTCCCCAGCGGGAGGAATTCGGGATACGCAGTATTTT.

The rearrangement joins TRBV7-8 to TRBJ2-5; 13 nucleotides align to TRBD2. V lost 5 bases, J lost 1 base, and 4 bases stayed unmatched. Germline CDR1 and CDR2: SGHVS and FQNEAQ. There are 16 residues in the CDR3. The CDR3 region is CASSRGLAGSQETQYF. CDR3 DNA: TGTGCCAGCAGCAGGGGACTAGCGGGGTCCCAAGAGACCCAGTACTTC.

DNA for the CDR3: TGTGCCAGCAGTGCCCCAGACCGTAGGAGGGCCCGGACCAAAAACATTCAGTACTTC. Protein: CASSAPDRRRARTKNIQYF. The genes are TRBV2 and TRBJ2-4, with a weak D call TRBD2 (6 bases). Germline V gene data show CDR1 as SNHLY and CDR2 as FYNNEI. With 4 bases removed from V and 2 bases from J, the gap between germline ends came to 24 bases. The length of the CDR3 is 19 residues.

This chain uses TRBV10-3 with TRBJ2-1, with TRBD2 matching 11 bases. The CDR3 spans 16 residues. Germline trimming cut 9 bases from V and 7 bases from J; bases unmatched to any gene: 14. The germline V gene has CDR1 ENHRY and CDR2 SYGVKD. This CDR3 reads CAIFSPGTSGRNEQFF. DNA for the CDR3: TGTGCCATTTTTTCCCCCGGGACTAGCGGTCGAAATGAGCAGTTCTTC.

The rearrangement joins TRBV5-1 to TRBJ1-2, with 9 bases aligning to TRBD1. The germline V gene has CDR1 SGHRS and CDR2 YFSETQ. J was trimmed by 4 bases and V by 2 bases; bases with no gene match: 6. The CDR3 runs to 15 residues. The chain's CDR3 is CASSFLLGQGYGYTF. CDR3 in DNA: TGCGCCAGCAGCTTCCTTTTGGGACAGGGCTATGGCTACACCTTC.

CDR3 coding DNA: TGTGCCAGCAGTGAAAGGACTAGCGGGAGGTCTGAGCAGTTCTTC. Residues: CASSERTSGRSEQFF. V usage is TRBV2 and J usage is TRBJ2-1; 14 nucleotides match TRBD2. The CDR3 is 15 residues long. Germline CDR1 SNHLY, CDR2 FYNNEI. The ends lost 2 bases at V and 9 bases at J; junction bases unmatched: 3. Drawing the rest from reference TRBV2 and TRBJ2-1, the complete variable domain is EPEVTQTPSHQVTQMGQEVILRCVPISNHLYFYWYRQILGQKVEFLVSFYNNEISEKSEIFDDQFSVERPDGSNFTLKIRSTKLEDSAMYFCASSERTSGRSEQFFGPGTRLTVL.

CDR3 region: CASTVKGEEAFF. The CDR3 region has the DNA TGTGCCAGCACAGTGAAAGGGGAAGAAGCTTTCTTT. The chain links TRBV28 to TRBJ1-1; maybe TRBD1 (5 bases). V lost 7 bases to trimming and J lost 8 bases, with 14 bases between them. The CDR3 runs 12 residues. Per the germline V gene, CDR1 is MDHEN and CDR2 is SYDVKM.

DNA for the CDR3: TGTGCCAGCATTCACGGAGCAGGGTCTGGAAACACCATATATTTT. Its protein product is CASIHGAGSGNTIYF. V is TRBV6-1 and J is TRBJ1-3; D might be TRBD1 (5 bases). This CDR3 comprises 15 residues. CDR1 is MNHNS and CDR2 is SASEGT in the germline V gene. Trimming cost V 7 bases and J 1 base, with 14 bases left between them.

This chain uses TRBV13 with TRBJ2-3, with TRBD2 matching over 10 bases. The junction had 9 bases not matched to a gene; V was cut back by 5 bases and J by 4 bases. There are 16 residues in the CDR3. The germline V gene has CDR1 PRHDT and CDR2 FYEKMQ (reference sequence). Here the CDR3 reads CASSQSGRVSADTQYF. CDR3 bases: TGTGCCAGCAGCCAGAGCGGGAGGGTTAGCGCAGATACGCAGTATTTT.

The chain employs TRBV9 and TRBJ2-1, with D hard to call. This CDR3 spans 14 amino acids. V lost 2 bases, J lost 0 bases, and 6 bases lay in between. Germline-derived CDR1 and CDR2 are SGDLS and YYNGEE. The CDR3 region is CASSVSSSYNEQFF. In DNA, the CDR3 is TGTGCCAGCAGCGTTTCCAGCTCCTACAATGAGCAGTTCTTC.

CDR3 protein: CASSRDRVNTEAFF. The CDR3 bases are TGTGCCAGCAGCCGCGACAGGGTGAACACTGAAGCTTTCTTT. The chain uses TRBV7-2 and TRBJ1-1; 7 bases agree with TRBD1. Trimming removed 5 bases from V and 0 bases from J; junction bases left unmatched: 3. This CDR3 spans 14 amino acids. CDR1 is SGHTA, CDR2 FQGNSA, per germline.

This chain connects TRBV6-6 to TRBJ1-2; tentative D call: TRBD1 (6 bases). V was pared by 10 bases and J by 8 bases, with 20 bases between. This CDR3 contains 13 residues. Germline-derived CDR1 and CDR2 are MNHNY and SVGAGI (reference sequence). The CDR3 region is CATEGGAVSGYTF. The CDR3 DNA sequence: TGTGCCACAGAGGGGGGGGCGGTTAGCGGCTACACCTTC.

The chain carries TRBV23-1 and TRBJ2-3; D not resolved. Being an ORF, TRBV23-1 has a function that is uncertain. The CDR3 has 17 residues. V gave up 6 bases and J gave up 3 bases, with 22 bases separating them. DNA for the CDR3: TGCGCCAGCAGGAATTCATCTCCTGGCCTGCGGACAGATACGCAGTATTTT. Its translation: CASRNSSPGLRTDTQYF.

V and J are TRBV7-8 and TRBJ2-1; 8 positions match TRBD2. Germline values: CDR1 SGHVS, CDR2 FQNEAQ. This CDR3 is 16 amino acids long. With V trimmed by 5 bases and J by 4 bases, 10 bases remained unmatched. CDR3 DNA: TGTGCCAGCAGCAAAGAACGAAGCGGGAGTTACAATGAGCAGTTCTTC. The encoded protein is CASSKERSGSYNEQFF. The full variable domain, in which reference TRBV7-8 and TRBJ2-1 provide the parts outside the CDR3, is GAGVSQSPRYKVAKRGQDVALRCDPISGHVSLFWYQQALGQGPEFLTYFQNEAQLDKSGLPSDRFFAERPEGSVSTLKIQRTQQEDSAVYLCASSKERSGSYNEQFFGPGTRLTVL.

This clone was counted a single time. The chain uses TRBV10-3 and TRBJ2-7; D may be TRBD1 (5 bases). V was clipped by 6 bases and J by 5 bases, with 17 bases between them. The CDR3 spans 14 residues. In germline, CDR1 is ENHRY, CDR2 SYGVKD. CDR3 in amino acids: CAISDRQNSNEQYF. The CDR3 DNA is TGTGCCATCAGCGACCGACAGAATTCCAACGAGCAGTACTTC.

The chain carries TRBV13 and TRBJ2-6; 10 bases map to TRBD2. J gave up 2 bases and V 1 base, and 5 bases lay outside the gene matches. The V gene's germline CDR1 is PRHDT and CDR2 FYEKMQ (reference sequence). This CDR3 has 18 residues. CDR3 bases: TGTGCCAGCAGCTTAGAACGGCTAGCGGGAGCTGGGGCCAACGTCCTGACTTTC. This sequence encodes CASSLERLAGAGANVLTF.

V gene TRBV27 combines with J gene TRBJ1-3; 8 nucleotides match TRBD1. The CDR3 is made up of 15 amino acids. The J segment lost 3 bases and the V segment lost 5 bases, leaving 6 bases of the junction unmatched. From germline, CDR1 is MNHEY and CDR2 SMNVEV (reference sequence). CDR3 bases: TGTGCCAGCAGTCCTCAGGGGGCGCGTGGAAACACCATATATTTT. Its translation is CASSPQGARGNTIYF.

This clone was seen a handful of times. The CDR3 reads CASGWAGDTQYF. In DNA form, the CDR3 reads TGTGCCAGCGGGTGGGCGGGCGATACGCAGTATTTT. The J gene is TRBJ2-3, the V gene TRBV7-2, with D maybe TRBD2 (5 bases). This CDR3 is 12 amino acids long. V was pared by 8 bases and J by 6 bases, with 12 bases between. Germline V lookup: CDR1 SGHTA, CDR2 FQGNSA.

This chain connects TRBV6-5 to TRBJ1-2; 9 bases map to TRBD1. CDR1 is MNHEY and CDR2 is SVGAGI in the germline V gene. The CDR3 is 15 residues long. V lost 6 bases to trimming and J lost 7 bases; unmatched junction nucleotides: 12. The CDR3 is CASRSPGQGGGGYTF. CDR3 DNA sequence: TGTGCCAGCAGATCCCCGGGACAGGGTGGTGGTGGCTACACCTTC.

The J gene is TRBJ2-4, the V gene TRBV19; perhaps TRBD1 as D (7 bases). This CDR3 contains 18 residues. The V end lost 0 bases, the J end lost 0 bases, and 15 bases lay between the germline ends. CDR1 and CDR2 from the germline V gene are LNHDA and SQIVND (reference sequence). For the CDR3, the DNA is TGTGCCAGTAGTATAGATCGGGGCAGGGGGGAAGCCAAAAACATTCAGTACTTC. As protein: CASSIDRGRGEAKNIQYF.

The chain joins TRBV4-1 to TRBJ1-5; 10 nucleotides line up with TRBD1. This CDR3 comprises 16 residues. V shed 1 base, J shed 3 bases, and the junction held 3 bases outside the gene matches. CDR1 and CDR2 from the germline V gene are MGHRA and YSYEKL. Here the CDR3 reads CASSQGTGGINQPQHF. The CDR3 DNA follows: TGCGCCAGCAGCCAAGGGACAGGGGGAATCAATCAGCCCCAGCATTTT.

The V gene is TRBV10-3, the J gene TRBJ2-3, with 10 bases that match TRBD2. Germline-derived CDR1 and CDR2 are ENHRY and SYGVKD. CDR3 length: 15 residues. V gave up 10 bases and J gave up 4 bases; unmatched junction bases: 11. Here the CDR3 DNA reads TGTGCCACGAAACGGTCTAGCGGGAGTTCAGATACGCAGTATTTT. Its translation is CATKRSSGSSDTQYF.

The chain has TRBV10-1 and TRBJ2-7; 7 bases are a match to TRBD1. J lost 1 base, V lost 3 bases, and 6 bases had no gene match. CDR1 and CDR2 (germline): WNHNN, SYGVQD (reference sequence). The CDR3 spans 15 residues. This CDR3 reads CASSDSTGSSYEQYF. As DNA, the CDR3 is TGCGCCAGCAGTGACTCGACAGGGTCATCCTACGAGCAGTACTTC.